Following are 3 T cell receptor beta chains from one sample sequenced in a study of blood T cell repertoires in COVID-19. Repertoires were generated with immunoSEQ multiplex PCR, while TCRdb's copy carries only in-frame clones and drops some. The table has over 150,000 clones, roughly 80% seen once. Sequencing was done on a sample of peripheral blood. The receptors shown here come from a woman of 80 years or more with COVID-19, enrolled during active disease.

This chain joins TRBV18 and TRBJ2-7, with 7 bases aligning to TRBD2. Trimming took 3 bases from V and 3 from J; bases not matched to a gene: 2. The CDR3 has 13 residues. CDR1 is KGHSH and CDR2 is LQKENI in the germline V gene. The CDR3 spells CASSPSSGYEQYF. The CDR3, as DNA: TGTGCCAGCTCACCCTCTAGCGGCTACGAGCAGTACTTC.

The CDR3 DNA reads as TGTGCCAGCAGCCCCCGACAGGGGACCGGGGAGCTGTTTTTT. Its protein product is CASSPRQGTGELFF. This chain connects TRBV3-1 (or the pseudogene TRBV3-2) to TRBJ2-2; 8 bases map to TRBD1. Germline-derived CDR1 and CDR2 are LGHDT and YNNKEL (reference sequence). The CDR3 loop spans 14 amino acids. With 4 bases clipped from V and 5 bases from J, the junction kept 3 bases outside the gene matches.

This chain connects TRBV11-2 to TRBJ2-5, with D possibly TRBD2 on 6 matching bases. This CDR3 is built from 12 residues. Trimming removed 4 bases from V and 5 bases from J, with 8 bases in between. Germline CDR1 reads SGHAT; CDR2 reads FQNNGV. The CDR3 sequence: CASSWSGETQYF. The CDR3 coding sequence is TGTGCCAGCAGCTGGAGCGGGGAGACCCAGTACTTC.